The 9 T cell receptor beta chains reported below all come from one sample, sequenced in a study of cytomegalovirus exposure and HLA in healthy donors (dated by TCRdb to about 2017). The library was made by the immunoSEQ multiplex PCR assay. For the multiplex PCR, a mixture combining 60 forward primers for TCR Vbeta segments and 13 reverse primers for TCR Jbeta segments was used. TCRdb obtained this table from immuneACCESS and retained in-frame rearrangements with V and J assigned. These tables miss some clones; where compared with another copy, unresolved V genes account for less than half of the shortfall, and the remainder is unexplained. The sample table lists some 130,000 clones, 70% to 85% of them with a count of one. 1.2% of the sample lies in the top ten. Specimen: PBMCs. The source of these receptors is a boy younger than 18 in good health and CMV-seronegative.

V and J are TRBV6-5 and TRBJ2-7; 8 bases are a match to TRBD1. The CDR3 totals 13 residues. Germline V gene lookup returns CDR1 MNHEY and CDR2 SVGAGI. V lost 10 bases, J lost 7 bases, and 12 bases stayed unmatched. The CDR3 bases are TGTGCCACCGGGGACAGGTCTTCTTCGGAGCAGTACTTC. It translates to CATGDRSSSEQYF.

V is TRBV6-6 and J is TRBJ2-7, with 7 bases lining up with TRBD1. The CDR3 covers 14 residues. Trimming removed 5 bases from V and 1 base from J; junction bases left unmatched: 5. Germline CDR1 reads MNHNY; CDR2 reads SVGAGI (reference sequence). The CDR3 sequence is CASSPWTGSYEQYF. CDR3 bases: TGTGCCAGCAGTCCTTGGACAGGATCCTACGAGCAGTACTTC.

On this clone itself: At one of its ends the junction is not consistent with the germline gene, which may arise from a read error. The V and J genes are TRBV4-3 and TRBJ2-1; possible D gene TRBD1, 6 bases. The CDR3 is made up of 13 amino acids. Germline assignment: CDR1 LGHNA and CDR2 YSLEER. In DNA form, the CDR3 reads TGCGCCAGCAGCCACCAGGGATGGCAGGGGATGGTCTTC. Its protein product is CASSHQGWQGMVF.

J is TRBJ2-1 and V is TRBV4-1; TRBD2 agrees at 12 bases. Germline-derived CDR1 and CDR2 are MGHRA and YSYEKL. The CDR3 contains 16 residues. V lost 3 bases, J lost 7 bases, and 7 bases stayed unmatched. This chain's CDR3 is CASSQETSGRGNEQFF. The CDR3 DNA follows: TGCGCCAGCAGCCAGGAGACTAGCGGGAGAGGAAATGAGCAGTTCTTC.

J is TRBJ1-2 and V is TRBV5-6, with 9 bases matching TRBD1. V was clipped by 2 bases and J by 6 bases; unmatched bases: 8. The CDR3 is 15 amino acids. Germline lookup yields CDR1 SGHDT and CDR2 YYEEEE. CDR3 in amino acids: CASSLLPGQGNGYTF. The CDR3 coding sequence is TGTGCCAGCAGCTTACTCCCGGGACAGGGAAATGGCTACACCTTC. The variable domain in full, completed from reference TRBV5-6 and TRBJ1-2, reads DAGVTQSPTHLIKTRGQQVTLRCSPKSGHDTVSWYQQALGQGPQFIFQYYEEEERQRGNFPDRFSGHQFPNYSSELNVNALLLGDSALYLCASSLLPGQGNGYTFGSGTRLTVV.

The table lists this clone with a count of one. The V gene is TRBV25-1, the J gene TRBJ2-7; D gene ambiguous. The CDR3 totals 12 residues. V was pared by 8 bases and J by 0 bases, with 8 bases between. Germline V lookup: CDR1 MGHDK, CDR2 SYGVNS. Here the CDR3 DNA reads TGTGCCAGCCTGGGCCTCTCCTACGAGCAGTACTTC. It yields the protein CASLGLSYEQYF.

This clone appeared once. The chain uses TRBV9 and TRBJ2-3, with 10 bases aligning to TRBD1. The CDR3 is made up of 14 amino acids. V was pared by 1 base and J by 8 bases, with 4 bases of the junction left unmatched. Germline V gene sequence: CDR1 SGDLS, CDR2 YYNGEE. In DNA, the CDR3 is TGTGCCAGCAGCGTACGACAGGGGGCTGGTACGCAGTATTTT. Protein sequence: CASSVRQGAGTQYF.

CDR3 loop: CASSYLGLAGAYEQYF. CDR3 sequence (DNA): TGTGCCAGCAGTTACCTAGGACTAGCGGGGGCCTACGAGCAGTACTTC. The chain carries TRBV6-5 and TRBJ2-7; 13 bases are a match to TRBD2. The germline V gene encodes CDR1 MNHEY and CDR2 SVGAGI. The ends lost 2 bases at V and 2 bases at J; junction bases unmatched: 3. The CDR3 extends over 16 amino acids.

The genes are TRBV9 and TRBJ2-7, with 8 bases identical to TRBD2. The germline CDR1 and CDR2 sequences are SGDLS and YYNGEE. V shed 4 bases and J 6 bases; nucleotides not matched to a gene: 12. The CDR3 is 15 residues long. The CDR3 region is CASSPGASGFLEQYF. The DNA of the CDR3 is TGTGCCAGCAGCCCCGGAGCTAGCGGGTTCCTCGAGCAGTACTTC.